Shown below are 29 T cell receptor beta chains from a single sample sequenced in a study of neurological immune-mediated disorders (dated by TCRdb to between 2019 and 2020). Library prep was done by 5' RACE. Sequenced on an Illumina HiSeq 2500. Through fastp at Q25 and MiXCR, TCRdb rebuilt clones from the public reads, retaining in-frame beta chains. Duplicate CDR3 protein sequences are folded into a single record with the most common DNA and genes. The sample table lists 100,000 or so distinct CDR3 sequences, 3.5% of them with a count of one. In total, the top ten clones hold roughly 6% of the sample. Sequenced sample: PBMCs. These receptors were obtained from a woman aged 18-35 years with multiple sclerosis.

DNA of the CDR3: TGTGCCACCCGTCTGTCCGACTCAAGCAATCAGCCCCAGCATTTT. Translation: CATRLSDSSNQPQHF. This sequence joins TRBV2 and TRBJ1-5; D is undetermined. With 10 bases removed from V and 1 base from J, the gap between germline ends came to 17 bases. There are 15 residues in the CDR3. The germline V gene has CDR1 SNHLY and CDR2 FYNNEI.

This clonotype was seen repeatedly, ten times or more. The chain recombines TRBV6-2 or TRBV6-3 with TRBJ2-1; 13 positions agree with TRBD2. From germline, CDR1 is MNHEY and CDR2 SVGEGT. This CDR3 has 17 amino acids. The V gene end was trimmed by 0 bases and the J gene end by 3 bases; junction bases not matched to a gene: 2. CDR3 protein: CASSYSRLAGGYNEQFF. The CDR3 region has the DNA TGTGCCAGCAGTTACTCGAGACTAGCGGGGGGCTACAATGAGCAGTTCTTC.

In its sample, this clonotype was seen many times. The chain employs TRBV29-1 and TRBJ1-1; D call uncertain. CDR1 is SQVTM, CDR2 ANQGSEA, per germline. This CDR3 has 12 amino acids. V lost 7 bases, J lost 1 base, and 10 bases lay in between. The CDR3 DNA follows: TGCAGCGCTGCGGGTCCGAACACTGAAGCTTTCTTT. Amino acid sequence: CSAAGPNTEAFF.

Many counts were recorded for this clonotype. CDR3 sequence: CASRKDSFSGANVLTF. DNA of the CDR3: TGTGCCAGCCGCAAGGACAGTTTCTCTGGGGCCAACGTCCTGACTTTC. The chain uses TRBV6-6 and TRBJ2-6, with a tentative D call TRBD1 (6 bases). There are 16 residues in the CDR3. Trimming cost V 8 bases and J 0 bases, with 14 bases left between them. In germline, CDR1 is MNHNY, CDR2 SVGAGI (reference sequence).

The sample holds many counts of this clonotype. V is TRBV5-1 and J is TRBJ1-6, with D unresolved. Germline lookup yields CDR1 SGHRS and CDR2 YFSETQ. The CDR3 is 14 amino acids. V was pared by 0 bases and J by 6 bases, with 7 bases between. DNA for the CDR3: TGCGCCAGCAGCTTGGATGGTGTTAATTCACCCCTCCACTTT. Protein: CASSLDGVNSPLHF.

This clonotype appeared many times. CDR3 loop: CASSLATGASYGYTF. The CDR3, as DNA: TGTGCCAGCAGCTTAGCAACGGGAGCTTCCTATGGCTACACCTTC. The V gene is TRBV7-9, the J gene TRBJ1-2; D call uncertain. The V gene lost 0 bases and the J gene lost 4 bases, with 12 bases spanning the gap. Per the germline V gene, CDR1 is SEHNR and CDR2 is FQNEAQ (reference sequence). The CDR3 has 15 residues.

Ten or more counts support this clonotype. The chain has TRBV10-3 and TRBJ2-5, with D maybe TRBD2 (5 bases). The ends were cut back, 10 bases at V and 1 base at J, with 13 bases in the middle. The CDR3 extends over 13 amino acids. The germline V gene has CDR1 ENHRY and CDR2 SYGVKD. CDR3 sequence reads: CATGMASQETQYF. The CDR3 region has the DNA TGTGCCACCGGGATGGCGAGCCAAGAGACCCAGTACTTC.

This clonotype showed up many times. V gene TRBV2 combines with J gene TRBJ2-5; TRBD1 might be the D (5 bases). Germline CDR1 and CDR2: SNHLY and FYNNEI. The CDR3 contains 14 residues. V was trimmed by 9 bases and J by 0 bases, leaving 14 bases between them. The CDR3 coding sequence is TGTGCCAGAGGTATTGGGGCGGACCAAGAGACCCAGTACTTC. It yields the protein CARGIGADQETQYF.

This clonotype was seen many times. This rearrangement joins TRBV27 to TRBJ1-2; TRBD1 aligns across 8 bases. The junction had 10 bases not matched to a gene; V was cut back by 5 bases and J by 5 bases. CDR1 is MNHEY and CDR2 is SMNVEV in the germline V gene (reference sequence). The CDR3 length is 15 residues. The CDR3 nucleotides read TGTGCCAGCAGTCGTAAGACAGGGGCTTGGTATGGCTACACCTTC. Translated, it gives CASSRKTGAWYGYTF.

With respect to this clonotype: A read error is likely, as this CDR3 ends without the conserved phenylalanine or tryptophan. The chain links TRBV3-1 to TRBJ2-7, with 11 bases fitting TRBD2. The junction had 3 bases not matched to a gene; V was cut back by 4 bases and J by 4 bases. Germline CDR1 reads LGHDT; CDR2 reads YNNKEL (reference sequence). The CDR3 consists of 14 residues. The CDR3, as DNA: TGTGCCAGCAGCCCACTAGCGGGGGCTTACGAGCAGTACTAC. Its translation: CASSPLAGAYEQYY.

This clonotype was counted many times. This chain joins TRBV5-1 and TRBJ1-4; 7 positions agree with TRBD1. Germline V gives CDR1 SGHRS, CDR2 YFSETQ. Germline trimming cut 0 bases from V and 8 bases from J; bases unmatched to any gene: 10. The CDR3 is 16 amino acids. The chain's CDR3 is CASSLGQGTAGEKLFF. The CDR3 DNA reads TGCGCCAGCAGCTTGGGGCAGGGGACAGCAGGGGAAAAACTGTTTTTT.

This clonotype showed up many times. The chain is built from TRBV12-3 or TRBV12-4 and TRBJ2-5, with 9 nucleotides matching TRBD2. The J segment lost 3 bases and the V segment lost 6 bases, leaving 5 bases of the junction unmatched. This CDR3 region has 14 residues. This chain's CDR3 is CASRAAGGKETQYF. For the CDR3, the DNA is TGTGCCAGCAGGGCCGCGGGGGGGAAAGAGACCCAGTACTTC.

In this sample, this clonotype turned up many times. The chain couples TRBV5-1 to TRBJ1-5; unclear D gene. V gave up 5 bases and J gave up 4 bases, with 10 bases separating them. Germline assignment: CDR1 SGHRS and CDR2 YFSETQ. The CDR3 totals 13 residues. The CDR3 sequence: CASSMDLNQPQHF. The CDR3 DNA is TGCGCCAGCAGTATGGACCTAAATCAGCCCCAGCATTTT. The full variable domain, completed using reference TRBV5-1 and TRBJ1-5, is KAGVTQTPRYLIKTRGQQVTLSCSPISGHRSVSWYQQTPGQGLQFLFEYFSETQRNKGNFPGRFSGRQFSNSRSEMNVSTLELGDSALYLCASSMDLNQPQHFGDGTRLSIL.

This clonotype occurred many times. CDR3 region: CASSGTSGALQETQYF. CDR3 nucleotides: TGTGCCAGCAGTGGGACTAGCGGGGCTCTCCAAGAGACCCAGTACTTC. The rearrangement uses TRBV2 and TRBJ2-5; TRBD2 matches at 12 bases. Trimming removed 4 bases from V and 1 base from J; junction bases left unmatched: 4. Germline loops: CDR1 SNHLY, CDR2 FYNNEI. The CDR3 spans 16 residues.

This clonotype has at least ten counts. The chain uses TRBV9 and TRBJ2-7; D is possibly TRBD2 (5 bases). Trimming removed 2 bases from V and 0 bases from J, with 12 bases in between. The CDR3 spans 15 residues. Germline values: CDR1 SGDLS, CDR2 YYNGEE. CDR3 bases: TGTGCCAGCAGCGTCCACGCGGGTACCTCCTACGAGCAGTACTTC. Translated: CASSVHAGTSYEQYF.

This clonotype was detected ten times or more. The chain carries TRBV12-3 or TRBV12-4 and TRBJ2-1; 8 bases fit TRBD2. J lost 7 bases, V lost 3 bases, and 11 bases had no gene match. The CDR3 covers 16 residues. The CDR3 coding sequence is TGTGCCAGCAGTTTCTCTGGCGGGAGGTTAAAGAATGAGCAGTTCTTC. Protein product: CASSFSGGRLKNEQFF.

This clonotype was counted many times. V usage is TRBV20-1 and J usage is TRBJ2-1; D gene uncertain. The CDR3 is made up of 15 amino acids. Germline loops: CDR1 DFQATT, CDR2 SNEGSKA (reference sequence). Trimming removed 2 bases at V and 6 bases at J, with 17 bases between. The CDR3 nucleotides are TGCAGTGCTAGATACTTAGGGTTACCTTTCAATGAGCAGTTCTTC. This codes for CSARYLGLPFNEQFF.

Ten or more counts support this clonotype. The CDR3, as DNA: TGCAGTGCTAGAGGGCAGGGAACCCAGCCCCAGCATTTT. Its protein product is CSARGQGTQPQHF. The V call is TRBV20-1, the J call TRBJ1-5; D might be TRBD1 (5 bases). The CDR3 loop spans 13 amino acids. The germline V gene has CDR1 DFQATT and CDR2 SNEGSKA (reference sequence). V was pared by 1 base and J by 7 bases, with 11 bases between.

In this sample, this clonotype turned up a few times. The rearrangement uses TRBV5-1 and TRBJ1-1; possible D gene TRBD1, 6 bases. The V gene's germline CDR1 is SGHRS and CDR2 YFSETQ. V lost 2 bases, J lost 7 bases, and 15 bases lay in between. The CDR3 sequence is 14 residues long. The CDR3 sequence is CASSFHPGGNEAFF. In DNA, the CDR3 is TGCGCCAGCAGCTTCCACCCGGGGGGCAATGAAGCTTTCTTT.

This clonotype was seen at least ten times. The chain has TRBV6-5 and TRBJ2-5, with a possible D match to TRBD1 (5 bases). With 2 bases removed from V and 5 bases from J, the gap between germline ends came to 18 bases. The V gene's germline CDR1 is MNHEY and CDR2 SVGAGI. The CDR3 is made up of 16 amino acids. This chain's CDR3 is CASSYSSTRAWETQYF. The CDR3 DNA follows: TGTGCCAGCAGTTACAGCTCAACCAGGGCTTGGGAGACCCAGTACTTC.

The sample holds many counts of this clonotype. This chain connects TRBV4-1 to TRBJ1-2, with 8 nucleotides matching TRBD1. CDR3 size: 15 residues. V dropped 1 base and J dropped 2; count of bases not matched to a gene: 3. Germline values: CDR1 MGHRA, CDR2 YSYEKL. The CDR3 here is CASSQGQGLNYGYTF. CDR3 nucleotide sequence: TGCGCCAGCAGCCAAGGACAGGGGCTCAACTATGGCTACACCTTC.

This chain joins TRBV5-1 and TRBJ1-1; D gene ambiguous. Germline CDR1 reads SGHRS; CDR2 reads YFSETQ. The CDR3 is 14 amino acids. V was clipped by 4 bases and J by 3 bases, with 13 bases between them. CDR3 nucleotides: TGCGCCAGCAGCGTCGACCCGTTGGACACTGAAGCTTTCTTT. Translation gives CASSVDPLDTEAFF. The whole variable domain, filled in from reference TRBV5-1 and TRBJ1-1, reads KAGVTQTPRYLIKTRGQQVTLSCSPISGHRSVSWYQQTPGQGLQFLFEYFSETQRNKGNFPGRFSGRQFSNSRSEMNVSTLELGDSALYLCASSVDPLDTEAFFGQGTRLTVV.

This clonotype was recorded at least ten times. The rearrangement uses TRBV14 and TRBJ1-2; unclear D gene. Germline V gene sequence: CDR1 SGHDN, CDR2 FVKESK. There are 13 residues in the CDR3. V shed 0 bases and J shed 8 bases, with 10 bases lying between them. DNA of the CDR3: TGTGCCAGCAGCCAAGACTCCCTCTTGGGCTACACCTTC. Translating gives CASSQDSLLGYTF.

This clonotype was recorded many times. This rearrangement joins TRBV12-5 to TRBJ1-1, with a weak D call TRBD1 (5 bases). This CDR3 is 17 amino acids long. Germline V gene sequence: CDR1 LGHNT, CDR2 FRNRAP. Deletions cut 1 base from V and 4 bases from J, with 19 bases between. The CDR3 loop reads CASGLARGPTPTTEAFF. In nucleotides, the CDR3 is TGTGCTAGTGGTTTGGCCCGGGGCCCTACACCGACCACTGAAGCTTTCTTT.

This clonotype occurred many times. The J gene is TRBJ2-1, the V gene TRBV5-1; weak D call: TRBD2 (5 bases). CDR1 is SGHRS and CDR2 is YFSETQ in the germline V gene. Trimming removed 0 bases at V and 0 bases at J, with 10 bases between. The CDR3 loop spans 16 amino acids. DNA of the CDR3: TGCGCCAGCAGCTTGGACGCGGGTAGCTCCTACAATGAGCAGTTCTTC. Amino acid sequence: CASSLDAGSSYNEQFF.

The CDR3 nucleotides are TGCGCCAGCAGCTCGGGGCCCGCGAACACAGATACGCAGTATTTT. This codes for CASSSGPANTDTQYF. This chain connects TRBV5-1 to TRBJ2-3; D tentatively fits TRBD1 or TRBD2 (5 bases each). Germline loops: CDR1 SGHRS, CDR2 YFSETQ. Trimming took off 3 bases at V and 2 bases at J, with 13 bases between the two ends. This CDR3 is 15 amino acids long.

This clonotype was seen many times. V gene TRBV12-3 or TRBV12-4 combines with J gene TRBJ2-2; D is possibly TRBD1 (6 bases). The CDR3 runs to 16 residues. V lost 2 bases to trimming and J lost 5 bases, with 15 bases between them. This CDR3 is CASSLRFWQGTGELFF. CDR3 sequence (DNA): TGTGCCAGCAGTTTACGTTTCTGGCAGGGGACCGGGGAGCTGTTTTTT.

At least ten counts were recorded for this clonotype. The chain has TRBV7-2 and TRBJ2-1; D unresolved. CDR1 and CDR2 from the germline V gene are SGHTA and FQGNSA. The V end was cut by 2 bases, the J end by 4 bases, with 15 bases between. There are 16 residues in the CDR3. CDR3 amino acids: CASSLSGPAGYNEQFF. In DNA, the CDR3 is TGTGCCAGCAGCTTATCAGGCCCGGCCGGTTACAATGAGCAGTTCTTC.

This clonotype was observed at least ten times. The chain couples TRBV10-1 to TRBJ1-5; no firm D call. Trimming left V 7 bases short and J 4 bases short, with 5 bases between. CDR3 length equals 11 residues. Germline CDR1 reads WNHNN; CDR2 reads SYGVQD (reference sequence). CDR3 in DNA: TGCGCCAGCAAAACGAATCAGCCCCAGCATTTT. This translates into CASKTNQPQHF.